This is a list of T cell receptor beta chains from one sample in a study of T cell responses to AZD1222 COVID-19 vaccine. Sequencing was performed with immunoSEQ multiplex PCR; in TCRdb, only in-frame clones are kept and a portion is missing. The sample records approximately 65,000 clones, 88% being singletons. The sample in question was peripheral blood, obtained on day 0 of AZD1222 vaccination. The source of these receptors is an adult in good health. Each CDR3 is given with its conserved first and last residue. The order of the fields is J gene, V gene, clone size, D gene, CDR3 protein, CDR3 DNA. D genes are given only for firm matches. Clone sizes are given selectively: once, few, many, or a class where the clone is expanded.

TRBJ1-1 TRBV19 once - CASSIPRGAPEAFF TGTGCCAGTAGTATCCCCCGGGGGGCCCCTGAAGCTTTCTTT
TRBJ1-1 TRBV27 - - CASSFGAGNTEAFF TGTGCCAGCAGTTTCGGGGCAGGGAACACTGAAGCTTTCTTT
TRBJ1-1 TRBV19 - TRBD1 CASSIDPAGDRGNTEAFF TGTGCCAGTAGTATAGACCCCGCCGGCGACAGGGGGAACACTGAAGCTTTCTTT
TRBJ2-5 TRBV5-1 once - CASSLGRAGETQYF TGCGCCAGCAGCTTAGGAAGGGCGGGGGAGACCCAGTACTTC
TRBJ2-1 TRBV7-9 - - CASSLAGDPPPYNEQFF TGTGCCAGCAGCTTAGCAGGGGATCCCCCACCTTACAATGAGCAGTTCTTC
TRBJ1-1 TRBV19 - TRBD1 CASSIAGTATEAFF TGTGCCAGTAGTATAGCCGGGACAGCCACTGAAGCTTTCTTT
TRBJ1-1 TRBV5-1 once - CASSLDGARVSTEAFF TGCGCCAGCAGCTTGGACGGGGCCAGGGTAAGCACTGAAGCTTTCTTT
TRBJ2-3 TRBV7-9 - TRBD1 CASSQGQGGTSTDTQYF TGTGCCAGCAGCCAGGGACAGGGGGGTACTAGCACAGATACGCAGTATTTT
TRBJ1-1 TRBV12-3/TRBV12-4 - - CASSLSRNTEAFF TGTGCCAGCAGTTTATCGAGGAACACTGAAGCTTTCTTT
TRBJ1-5 TRBV19 - TRBD1 CASSQPGQLNQPQHF TGTGCCAGTAGCCAACCGGGACAGTTGAATCAGCCCCAGCATTTT
TRBJ1-1 TRBV6-5 - - CASSYSIGGDTEAFF TGTGCCAGCAGTTACTCGATTGGAGGAGACACTGAAGCTTTCTTT
TRBJ2-3 TRBV7-3 - - CASSNRADTQYF TGTGCCAGCAGCAACAGAGCAGATACGCAGTATTTT
TRBJ2-3 TRBV7-3 - - CASSLTPQSTDTQYF TGTGCCAGCAGCTTAACGCCCCAGAGCACAGATACGCAGTATTTT
TRBJ1-2 TRBV6-5 - - CAPHGSHYGYTF TGTGCCCCCCACGGCAGTCACTATGGCTACACCTTC
TRBJ2-1 TRBV5-5 - - CASSLVVVSYNEQFF TGTGCCAGCAGCTTGGTAGTAGTCTCCTACAATGAGCAGTTCTTC
TRBJ1-1 TRBV19 - - CASSIFPPTAGNTEAFF TGTGCCAGTAGTATATTCCCACCGACAGCGGGGAACACTGAAGCTTTCTTT
TRBJ2-3 TRBV27 - - CASSLRDTQYF TGTGCCAGCAGTTTACGGGATACGCAGTATTTT
TRBJ2-1 TRBV7-2 - - CASDDRFLQQFF TGTGCCAGCGACGACAGGTTCCTCCAGCAGTTCTTC
TRBJ2-1 TRBV4-3 - - CASSQAERNEQFF TGCGCCAGCAGCCAGGCGGAGCGAAATGAGCAGTTCTTC
TRBJ1-1 TRBV4-1 - - CASSQGGIGKTEAFF TGCGCCAGCAGCCAAGGTGGAATCGGAAAGACTGAAGCTTTCTTT
TRBJ2-1 TRBV5-1 - TRBD2 CASSQGAGVEQFF TGCGCCAGCAGCCAGGGAGCGGGAGTTGAGCAGTTCTTC
TRBJ1-3 TRBV18 - TRBD1 CASSQDRGLGNTIYF TGTGCCAGCTCTCAGGACAGGGGGCTTGGAAACACCATATATTTT
TRBJ1-4 TRBV9 - - CASSVATGSEKLFF TGTGCCAGCAGCGTGGCTACAGGGAGTGAAAAACTGTTTTTT
TRBJ2-7 TRBV27 - - CASSLKGPDSYEQYF TGTGCCAGCAGTTTAAAGGGACCCGACTCCTACGAGCAGTACTTC
TRBJ2-2 TRBV18 - - CASSGGATGELFF TGTGCCAGCTCAGGGGGCGCGACCGGGGAGCTGTTTTTT
TRBJ2-5 TRBV5-6 few - CASSWASADSGVGYF TGTGCCAGCAGCTGGGCTAGCGCCGACAGTGGGGTTGGGTACTTC
TRBJ2-5 TRBV6-4 once TRBD2 CASSPRALAGVETQYF TGTGCCAGCAGTCCTAGGGCACTAGCGGGAGTAGAGACCCAGTACTTC
TRBJ2-7 TRBV5-4 - TRBD1 CASRLELNRGDDEQYF TGTGCCAGCAGGTTGGAGTTGAACAGGGGTGACGACGAGCAGTACTTC
TRBJ1-1 TRBV7-6 - TRBD1 CASSLPGQFLNTEAFF TGTGCCAGCAGCTTGCCGGGACAGTTCTTGAACACTGAAGCTTTCTTT
TRBJ2-4 TRBV5-1 - - CASSFTGRDIQYF TGCGCCAGCAGCTTTACAGGGAGAGACATTCAGTACTTC
TRBJ1-2 TRBV27 few TRBD1 CASSSRDSGVGGYTF TGTGCCAGCAGTTCCCGGGACAGCGGGGTAGGTGGCTACACCTTC
TRBJ2-2 TRBV6-4 - TRBD2 CASSDLAGGPGELFF TGTGCCAGCAGTGACTTGGCGGGAGGGCCCGGGGAGCTGTTTTTT
TRBJ1-1 TRBV2 once - CASSEALYRNTEAFF TGTGCCAGCAGTGAAGCGCTTTACAGGAACACTGAAGCTTTCTTT
TRBJ2-5 TRBV27 - - CASSLRGSYETQYF TGTGCCAGCAGTTTAAGGGGAAGTTACGAGACCCAGTACTTC
TRBJ2-7 TRBV30 - TRBD1 CAWSLGQGYEQYF TGTGCCTGGAGTCTCGGACAGGGCTACGAGCAGTACTTC
TRBJ2-3 TRBV15 - - CATSKSIGGASTDTQYF TGTGCCACCAGCAAGTCAATCGGAGGGGCCAGCACAGATACGCAGTATTTT
TRBJ1-1 TRBV29-1 - - CSVGEAFF TGCAGCGTTGGGGAAGCTTTCTTT
TRBJ1-6 TRBV5-4 - - CASSSDTGLGPLHF TGTGCCAGCAGTTCGGATACAGGGCTCGGACCCCTCCACTTT
TRBJ1-2 TRBV7-2 - TRBD1 CASSSGQGTYGYTF TGTGCCAGCAGCTCAGGACAGGGGACCTATGGCTACACCTTC
TRBJ1-2 TRBV5-1 once - CASSTSRTAVNYGYTF TGCGCCAGCAGCACCTCCCGGACAGCGGTAAACTATGGCTACACCTTC
TRBJ2-7 TRBV3-1/TRBV3-2 - - CASSQDERNPYEQYF TGTGCCAGCAGCCAAGATGAGCGGAACCCATACGAGCAGTACTTC
TRBJ2-7 TRBV9 - TRBD2 CASSALAGGLREQYF TGTGCCAGCAGCGCTCTAGCGGGAGGCCTACGCGAGCAGTACTTC
TRBJ2-7 TRBV4-1 few TRBD1 CASSQGDRGYEQYF TGCGCCAGCAGCCAAGGGGACAGGGGCTACGAGCAGTACTTC
TRBJ1-2 TRBV24-1 - TRBD1 CATRAGGSNGYTF TGTGCCACCAGAGCAGGGGGCAGTAATGGCTACACCTTC
TRBJ2-2 TRBV4-2 - TRBD2 CASSQDSSALAGITGELFF TGTGCCAGCAGCCAAGATTCATCGGCACTAGCGGGTATCACCGGGGAGCTGTTTTTT
TRBJ2-7 TRBV7-9 - TRBD1 CASSQNRDRRDEQYF TGTGCCAGCAGCCAAAACCGGGACAGGAGAGACGAGCAGTACTTC
TRBJ1-3 TRBV11-2 - - CASSLEVRVSGNTIYF TGTGCCAGCAGCTTGGAGGTCAGGGTCTCTGGAAACACCATATATTTT
TRBJ2-1 TRBV6-5 - - CASSQSRPFNNEQFF TGTGCCAGCAGTCAGTCTAGGCCGTTCAACAATGAGCAGTTCTTC
TRBJ1-1 TRBV4-1 - - CASSQGDTEAFF TGCGCCAGCAGCCAAGGGGATACTGAAGCTTTCTTT
TRBJ2-1 TRBV9 - TRBD2 CASSSRLASNEQFF TGTGCCAGCAGCTCCCGACTAGCCAGCAATGAGCAGTTCTTC
TRBJ2-5 TRBV5-4 - - CASTTMGGVQTQYF TGTGCCAGCACCACCATGGGGGGCGTACAGACCCAGTACTTC
TRBJ2-2 TRBV7-9 - - CASSTTVNVEANTGELFF TGTGCCAGCAGCACTACCGTTAATGTGGAAGCGAACACCGGGGAGCTGTTTTTT
TRBJ1-5 TRBV27 - TRBD1 CASSLGGQGNQPQHF TGTGCCAGCAGTTTAGGCGGACAGGGCAATCAGCCCCAGCATTTT
TRBJ2-5 TRBV10-3 - - CAISEDQETQYF TGTGCCATCAGTGAGGACCAAGAGACCCAGTACTTC